A single sample is the source of the 24 T cell receptor beta chains below, sequenced in a study of a mutant IDH1 vaccine in newly diagnosed glioma. These receptors' antigens are unknown. Time point indicated: week 23, last vaccination. The study gave 300 ug of mutant IDH1 20-mer peptide per vaccine dose, with topical imiquimod. This table comes from immunoSEQ multiplex PCR, and its TCRdb copy is limited to in-frame clones, with some not included. The sample carries tens of thousands of clones, around 80% recorded once. Sequencing was performed on PBMCs, taken from a glioma patient whose treatment included an IDH1 peptide vaccine. The receptors shown here come from a woman between 35 and 50 years old with glioma. Some clones in this sample may be carry-over from other donors' samples.

This chain links TRBV7-2 with TRBJ1-2, with unresolved D. Between the trimmed V and J ends, which lost 5 bases and 1 base, there was a span of 11 bases. The CDR3 is made up of 14 amino acids. Germline V gives CDR1 SGHTA, CDR2 FQGNSA. CDR3 loop: CASSPDGINYGYTF. Here the CDR3 DNA reads TGTGCCAGCAGCCCGGACGGTATTAACTATGGCTACACCTTC.

This clone was recorded a few times. The V and J genes are TRBV10-3 and TRBJ1-5, with D perhaps matching TRBD1 (6 bases). V was cut by 0 bases and J by 7 bases, with 13 bases left in between. This CDR3 is 15 amino acids long. Germline CDR1 ENHRY, CDR2 SYGVKD. As DNA, the CDR3 is TGTGCCATCAGTGAGTCGGGGGGCGAATACCAGCCCCAGCATTTT. Encoded protein: CAISESGGEYQPQHF.

The chain recombines TRBV19 with TRBJ1-2; D unresolved. Trimming pared 0 bases from V and 1 base from J, leaving 6 bases between. CDR1 and CDR2 (germline): LNHDA, SQIVND (reference sequence). The CDR3 length is 14 residues. CDR3 bases: TGTGCCAGTAGTATAGACAGTTTTAACTATGGCTACACCTTC. Its protein product is CASSIDSFNYGYTF.

This chain links TRBV2 with TRBJ2-7, with D tentatively TRBD1 or TRBD2 (6 bases each). CDR1 SNHLY and CDR2 FYNNEI come from the germline V gene. V was pared by 0 bases and J by 2 bases, with 17 bases between. The CDR3 totals 17 residues. The DNA for the CDR3 is TGTGCCAGCAGTGAAGCGGCGACGGGGGCTTGGACCTACGAGCAGTACTTC. Translation: CASSEAATGAWTYEQYF.

The genes are TRBV7-6 and TRBJ2-3, with 12 bases that match TRBD2. Germline V gene sequence: CDR1 SGHVS, CDR2 FNYEAQ. V shed 4 bases and J 6 bases; nucleotides not matched to a gene: 11. The CDR3 is 17 residues long. Here the CDR3 DNA reads TGTGCCAGCAGCTCCCCGGGGCTAGCGGGGGGGTTTGATACGCAGTATTTT. Translated: CASSSPGLAGGFDTQYF.

The V call is TRBV5-5, the J call TRBJ2-6, with TRBD2 matching 7 bases. The CDR3 runs 19 residues. The V gene's germline CDR1 is SGHKS and CDR2 YYEKEE (reference sequence). Unmatched junction bases numbered 13, after V lost 4 bases and J lost 0 bases. CDR3: CASSPREAGGVSGANVLTF. Written as DNA, the CDR3 is TGTGCCAGCAGCCCCCGGGAGGCAGGTGGGGTCTCTGGGGCCAACGTCCTGACTTTC. The variable domain in full, completed from reference TRBV5-5 and TRBJ2-6, reads DAGVTQSPTHLIKTRGQQVTLRCSPISGHKSVSWYQQVLGQGPQFIFQYYEKEERGRGNFPDRFSARQFPNYSSELNVNALLLGDSALYLCASSPREAGGVSGANVLTFGAGSRLTVL.

V usage is TRBV27 and J usage is TRBJ1-2; 7 bases line up with TRBD1. Germline V gene data show CDR1 as MNHEY and CDR2 as SMNVEV (reference sequence). This CDR3 has 14 amino acids. V trimming: 6 bases; J trimming: 7 bases; junction bases outside the gene matches: 11. The CDR3 bases are TGTGCCAGCAGCACCGGGACAGTCGCCGGTGGCTACACCTTC. Amino acids: CASSTGTVAGGYTF.

V gene TRBV10-3 combines with J gene TRBJ1-5; D call uncertain. V was clipped by 8 bases and J by 1 base, with 9 bases between them. The CDR3 is made up of 13 amino acids. In germline, CDR1 is ENHRY, CDR2 SYGVKD. The CDR3 spells CAIGSGSNQPQHF. The DNA of the CDR3 is TGTGCCATCGGGAGTGGGAGCAATCAGCCCCAGCATTTT.

The V call is TRBV7-3, the J call TRBJ2-7; D uncertain. V gave up 0 bases and J gave up 4 bases, with 7 bases separating them. The CDR3 length is 13 residues. Germline loops: CDR1 SGHTA, CDR2 FQGTGA. In DNA form, the CDR3 reads TGTGCCAGCAGCTTAACCTCCAGGTACGAGCAGTACTTC. This translates into CASSLTSRYEQYF.

This chain uses TRBV27 with TRBJ1-2, with 10 bases aligning to TRBD1. The CDR3 has 14 amino acids. Per the germline V gene, CDR1 is MNHEY and CDR2 is SMNVEV (reference sequence). V lost 6 bases and J lost 6; bases outside the gene matches: 7. CDR3 loop: CASRGTGEVHGYTF. CDR3 in DNA: TGTGCCAGCAGAGGGACAGGGGAGGTCCATGGCTACACCTTC.

The chain joins TRBV19 to TRBJ2-2, with a tentative D call TRBD1 (6 bases). V was cut by 7 bases and J by 4 bases, with 16 bases left in between. The CDR3 has 15 residues. The germline V gene has CDR1 LNHDA and CDR2 SQIVND (reference sequence). The CDR3 protein is CASKQGTHSTGELFF. The CDR3, as DNA: TGTGCCAGTAAGCAGGGGACGCATAGCACCGGGGAGCTGTTTTTT.

The chain is built from TRBV4-1 and TRBJ2-5, with no clear D. Germline lookup yields CDR1 MGHRA and CDR2 YSYEKL. V lost 5 bases and J lost 5, with 12 bases in between. The length of the CDR3 is 13 residues. The CDR3 region is CASSGSPWETQYF. CDR3 bases: TGCGCCAGCAGCGGGTCCCCTTGGGAGACCCAGTACTTC.

In this sample, this clone is medium-sized. The chain uses TRBV5-1 and TRBJ1-1; D unclear. The CDR3 runs 13 residues. Germline V gene data show CDR1 as SGHRS and CDR2 as YFSETQ. Trimming shortened V by 2 bases and J by 1 base, and 6 bases separated the two germline ends. The CDR3 nucleotides read TGCGCCAGCAGCTTTGCAGAGAACACTGAAGCTTTCTTT. Translating it yields CASSFAENTEAFF.

This clone was detected only once. The rearrangement joins TRBV5-8 to TRBJ1-5, with unresolved D. V lost 0 bases to trimming and J lost 5 bases, with 3 bases between them. The CDR3 runs 12 residues. Per the germline V gene, CDR1 is SGHTS and CDR2 is YDEGEE. CDR3 nucleotide sequence: TGTGCCAGCAGCTTGGAAGATCAGCCCCAGCATTTT. Its translation: CASSLEDQPQHF.

The chain uses TRBV6-1 and TRBJ1-6; a possible D gene is TRBD1 (6 bases). The CDR3 sequence is 18 residues long. In germline, CDR1 is MNHNS, CDR2 SASEGT. V was clipped by 1 base and J by 5 bases, with 18 bases between them. The CDR3 is CASSEVGGWAGDNSPLHF. The CDR3 DNA is TGTGCCAGCAGTGAAGTTGGGGGTTGGGCAGGGGATAATTCACCCCTCCACTTT.

V and J are TRBV29-1 and TRBJ2-5; 10 nucleotides agree with TRBD1. V trimming: 7 bases; J trimming: 5 bases; junction bases outside the gene matches: 10. Germline CDR1 SQVTM, CDR2 ANQGSEA. The CDR3 is 14 amino acids. CDR3 nucleotide sequence: TGCAGCGCCGGCCCGGGACAGGGGTGGGAGACCCAGTACTTC. Translated, it gives CSAGPGQGWETQYF.

This clone occurred a few times. V usage is TRBV6-1 and J usage is TRBJ1-5; possible D gene TRBD1, 5 bases. Trimming took 3 bases from V and 9 from J, leaving 15 bases between them. This CDR3 is 14 amino acids long. Looked up from germline, CDR1 is MNHNS and CDR2 is SASEGT. This chain's CDR3 is CASSDVWGPAPQHF. The CDR3 region has the DNA TGTGCCAGCAGTGACGTGTGGGGCCCGGCGCCCCAGCATTTT.

The chain has TRBV5-6 and TRBJ2-2; no firm D call. This CDR3 spans 11 amino acids. V lost 2 bases and J lost 7, with 3 bases in between. Germline CDR1 reads SGHDT; CDR2 reads YYEEEE. CDR3 nucleotide sequence: TGTGCCAGCAGCTTTCGCGGGGAGCTGTTTTTT. Encoded protein: CASSFRGELFF.

J is TRBJ2-3 and V is TRBV2, with 12 nucleotides matching TRBD2. The CDR3 contains 17 residues. The germline V gene encodes CDR1 SNHLY and CDR2 FYNNEI. The ends lost 6 bases at V and 2 bases at J; junction bases unmatched: 9. The CDR3 DNA reads TGTGCCAGCAGGTCGAGGACTAGCGGGGCTTCCACAGATACGCAGTATTTT. Its translation is CASRSRTSGASTDTQYF.

This sequence joins TRBV19 and TRBJ1-2, with D possibly matching TRBD1 (5 bases). The germline gives CDR1 LNHDA, CDR2 SQIVND (reference sequence). The CDR3 has 15 residues. V was shortened by 3 bases and J by 4 bases, with 15 bases between the two germline ends. The CDR3 bases are TGTGCCAGTAGTATGCACCGCGAAGGGGTCTATGGCTACACCTTC. Translating gives CASSMHREGVYGYTF.

The chain carries TRBV12-1 and TRBJ2-7. TRBV12-1 is a pseudogene segment. This CDR3 contains 15 residues. The CDR3 nucleotides read TGTGCCAGCAGCCCAGCTGGCATGCCCCCCCCCGAGCAGTACTTC. This codes for CASSPAGMPPPEQYF.

The chain carries TRBV5-6 and TRBJ1-2, with 10 bases identical to TRBD1. Germline V gives CDR1 SGHDT, CDR2 YYEEEE. The CDR3 is made up of 14 amino acids. The junction had 7 bases not matched to a gene; V was cut back by 3 bases and J by 8 bases. CDR3 amino acids: CASSSTGGARGYTF. Here the CDR3 DNA reads TGTGCCAGCAGCTCGACAGGGGGCGCGAGGGGCTACACCTTC.

V is TRBV7-2 and J is TRBJ1-5; perhaps TRBD1 as D (5 bases). V lost 5 bases and J 3 bases, leaving 20 bases between the germline ends. This CDR3 contains 17 residues. Germline V CDR1 and CDR2: SGHTA, FQGNSA. The CDR3 DNA is TGTGCCAGCAGCCCCCGGGGGTCCCTTCTTCTCAATCAGCCCCAGCATTTT. This sequence encodes CASSPRGSLLLNQPQHF.

This chain links TRBV19 with TRBJ1-1; TRBD1 might be the D (5 bases). V was trimmed by 8 bases and J by 5 bases, leaving 15 bases between them. Looked up from germline, CDR1 is LNHDA and CDR2 is SQIVND (reference sequence). The CDR3 runs 13 residues. The CDR3 bases are TGTGCCAGTGGCTTCGGGGGGAATACTGAAGCTTTCTTT. It codes for CASGFGGNTEAFF. Full variable domain (missing parts from reference TRBV19 and TRBJ1-1): DGGITQSPKYLFRKEGQNVTLSCEQNLNHDAMYWYRQDPGQGLRLIYYSQIVNDFQKGDIAEGYSVSREKKESFPLTVTSAQKNPTAFYLCASGFGGNTEAFFGQGTRLTVV.